Described below is a single T cell receptor (beta chain) sequence and its context. The entry originates in a study of CD8 T cells in Susac syndrome. CDR3 length: 17 amino acids. V lost 3 bases and J lost 3; bases outside the gene matches: 12. Germline loops: CDR1 MDHEN, CDR2 SYDVKM. When the RNA was reverse transcribed, random hexamers were used with an input of roughly 0.45 to 1 ug. TCRdb ran MiXCR on the immunoSEQ multiplex PCR reads and lists one entry per CDR3 protein. This sample carries roughly 400,000 distinct CDR3 sequences, approximately 85% of them seen once, and the ten largest clones take 0.09% to 0.15%.

The chain recombines TRBV28 with TRBJ2-3, with 7 bases that match TRBD2. The sequenced sample consisted of CD8+ T cells from PBMCs. The clonotype was recovered from a human donor with multiple sclerosis. CDR3 nucleotides: TGTGCCAGCAGTTTTGGGGCCGGGGCTAGCGGAACAGATACGCAGTATTTT. Translated, it gives CASSFGAGASGTDTQYF.